This T cell receptor (beta chain) is from a study of cytomegalovirus exposure and HLA in healthy donors. With 0 bases removed from V and 5 bases from J, the gap between germline ends came to 9 bases. Germline loops: CDR1 SGHNT, CDR2 YYREEE (reference sequence). The CDR3 spans 13 residues. With 60 Vbeta and 13 Jbeta primers, the PCR was carried out. Clones were sequenced by immunoSEQ multiplex PCR, and TCRdb holds only the in-frame ones, with some missing. In the table there are over 200,000 clones, roughly 90% of which are singletons. The chain carries TRBV5-4 and TRBJ2-7; D gene uncertain. Material for sequencing was PBMCs. The sequence came from a woman younger than 35 in good health and CMV-seronegative. CDR3 protein: CASSLGSSDEQYF. DNA for the CDR3: TGTGCCAGCAGCTTGGGGTCCAGCGACGAGCAGTACTTC.